The clone carrying this TCR beta chain has only a few counts. What it recognizes is unknown. Germline V lookup: CDR1 LGHNT, CDR2 FRNRAP. V lost 0 bases, J lost 4 bases, and 7 bases lay in between. CDR3 size: 14 residues. The data originate from a study of identical twins. Findings and limits, study-wide: Models, which agreed with sharing between unrelated individuals, nonetheless underestimated the out-of-frame TCR alpha sharing seen in monozygotic twins.

Each CDR3 protein is one row after TCRdb ran MiXCR on the 5' RACE reads. The sample shows some 570,000 distinct CDR3 sequences, about 22% of them seen only once. These data are also associated with another study on yellow fever vaccine responses in identical twins.

The rearrangement uses TRBV12-5 and TRBJ2-1; D call uncertain. This clonotype was obtained from a woman aged 18-29 years in good health. Sequencing was done on a sample of CD4+ T cells sorted from blood. The CDR3 sequence: CASGLVPLYNEQFF. In DNA, the CDR3 is TGTGCTAGTGGTTTGGTACCCCTTTACAATGAGCAGTTCTTC. The full variable domain, its missing parts supplied by reference TRBV12-5 and TRBJ2-1, is DARVTQTPRHKVTEMGQEVTMRCQPILGHNTVFWYRQTMMQGLELLAYFRNRAPLDDSGMPKDRFSAEMPDATLATLKIQPSEPRDSAVYFCASGLVPLYNEQFFGPGTRLTVL.